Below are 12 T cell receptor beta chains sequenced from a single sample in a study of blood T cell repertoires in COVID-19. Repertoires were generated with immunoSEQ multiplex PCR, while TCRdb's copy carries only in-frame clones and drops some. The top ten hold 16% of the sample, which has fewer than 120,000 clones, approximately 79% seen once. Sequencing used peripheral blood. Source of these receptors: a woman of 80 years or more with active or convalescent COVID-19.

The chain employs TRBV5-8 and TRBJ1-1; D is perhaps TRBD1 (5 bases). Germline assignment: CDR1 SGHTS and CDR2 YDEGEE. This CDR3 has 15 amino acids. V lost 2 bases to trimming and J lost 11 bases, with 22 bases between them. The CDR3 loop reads CASSFRQGSPTYAFF. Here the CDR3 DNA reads TGTGCCAGCAGCTTTCGTCAGGGTTCTCCAACGTACGCTTTCTTT. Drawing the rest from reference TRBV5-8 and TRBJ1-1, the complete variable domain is EAGVTQSPTHLIKTRGQQATLRCSPISGHTSVYWYQQALGLGLQFLLWYDEGEERNRGNFPPRFSGRQFPNYSSELNVNALELEDSALYLCASSFRQGSPTYAFFGQGTRLTVV.

CDR3 protein: CASSLETLLGNIQYF. In DNA form, the CDR3 reads TGTGCCAGCAGCTTAGAGACTCTATTGGGAAACATTCAGTACTTC. The chain has TRBV7-2 and TRBJ2-4; D is uncertain. The V gene lost 1 base and the J gene lost 6 bases, with 13 bases spanning the gap. There are 15 residues in the CDR3. Per the germline V gene, CDR1 is SGHTA and CDR2 is FQGNSA. The complete variable domain, with remaining parts taken from reference TRBV7-2 and TRBJ2-4, reads GAGVSQSPSNKVTEKGKDVELRCDPISGHTALYWYRQSLGQGLEFLIYFQGNSAPDKSGLPSDRFSAERTGGSVSTLTIQRTQQEDSAVYLCASSLETLLGNIQYFGAGTRLSVL.

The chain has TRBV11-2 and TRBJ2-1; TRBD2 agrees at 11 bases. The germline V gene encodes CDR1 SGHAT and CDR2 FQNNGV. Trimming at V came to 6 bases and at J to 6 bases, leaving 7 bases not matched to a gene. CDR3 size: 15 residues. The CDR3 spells CASRKLAGALNEQFF. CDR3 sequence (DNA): TGTGCCAGCAGAAAACTAGCGGGAGCTCTCAATGAGCAGTTCTTC. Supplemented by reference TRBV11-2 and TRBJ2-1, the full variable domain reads EAGVAQSPRYKIIEKRQSVAFWCNPISGHATLYWYQQILGQGPKLLIQFQNNGVVDDSQLPKDRFSAERLKGVDSTLKIQPAKLEDSAVYLCASRKLAGALNEQFFGPGTRLTVL.

This CDR3 is CASSRAGTASTDTQYF. The CDR3 nucleotides are TGCGCCAGCAGCCGAGCCGGGACAGCTAGCACAGATACGCAGTATTTT. The gene calls are TRBV4-1 and TRBJ2-3, with 7 bases identical to TRBD1. The CDR3 spans 16 residues. The junction had 7 bases not matched to a gene; V was cut back by 4 bases and J by 0 bases. The germline gives CDR1 MGHRA, CDR2 YSYEKL.

The DNA of the CDR3 is TGTGCCAGCAGCTTACGACTAGCGGGAGGGCAGGAGACCCAGTACTTC. Translating gives CASSLRLAGGQETQYF. This chain links TRBV7-9 with TRBJ2-5; 14 bases are shared with TRBD2. Unmatched junction bases numbered 4, after V lost 2 bases and J lost 5 bases. The CDR3 has 16 amino acids. The V gene's germline CDR1 is SEHNR and CDR2 FQNEAQ (reference sequence).

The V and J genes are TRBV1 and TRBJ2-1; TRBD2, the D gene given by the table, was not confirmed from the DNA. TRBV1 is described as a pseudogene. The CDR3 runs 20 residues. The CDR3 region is CTSSQEDSGTPCTSYNEQFF. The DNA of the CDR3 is TGCACCAGCAGCCAAGAAGATTCCGGGACTCCCTGCACCTCCTACAATGAGCAGTTCTTC.

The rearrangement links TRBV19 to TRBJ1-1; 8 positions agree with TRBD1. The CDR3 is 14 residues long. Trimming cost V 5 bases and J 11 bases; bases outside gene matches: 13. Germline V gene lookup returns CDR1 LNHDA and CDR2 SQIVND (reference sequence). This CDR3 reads CASSSSWTGMGAFF. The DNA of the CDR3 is TGTGCCAGTAGTTCCTCCTGGACAGGGATGGGGGCTTTCTTT. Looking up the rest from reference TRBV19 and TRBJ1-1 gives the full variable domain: DGGITQSPKYLFRKEGQNVTLSCEQNLNHDAMYWYRQDPGQGLRLIYYSQIVNDFQKGDIAEGYSVSREKKESFPLTVTSAQKNPTAFYLCASSSSWTGMGAFFGQGTRLTVV.

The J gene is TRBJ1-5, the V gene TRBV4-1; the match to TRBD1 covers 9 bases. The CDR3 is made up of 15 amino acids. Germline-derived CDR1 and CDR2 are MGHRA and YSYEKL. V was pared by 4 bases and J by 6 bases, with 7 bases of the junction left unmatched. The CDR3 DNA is TGCGCCAGCAGCCCCGCGGACAGGGGAAGTCAGCCCCAGCATTTT. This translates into CASSPADRGSQPQHF.

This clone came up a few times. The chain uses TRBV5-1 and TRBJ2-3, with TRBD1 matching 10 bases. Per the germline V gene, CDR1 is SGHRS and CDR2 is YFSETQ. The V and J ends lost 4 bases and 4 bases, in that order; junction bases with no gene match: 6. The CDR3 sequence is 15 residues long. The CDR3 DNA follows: TGCGCCAGCAGCGTGGGACAGGGGAGCCCAGATACGCAGTATTTT. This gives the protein CASSVGQGSPDTQYF.

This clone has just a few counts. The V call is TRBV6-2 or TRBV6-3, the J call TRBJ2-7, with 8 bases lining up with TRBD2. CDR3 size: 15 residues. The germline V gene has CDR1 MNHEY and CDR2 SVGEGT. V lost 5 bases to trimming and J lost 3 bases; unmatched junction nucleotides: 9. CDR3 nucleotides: TGTGCCAGCAGTCTCCTCCGGGGGGGATTCTACGAGCAGTACTTC. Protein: CASSLLRGGFYEQYF.

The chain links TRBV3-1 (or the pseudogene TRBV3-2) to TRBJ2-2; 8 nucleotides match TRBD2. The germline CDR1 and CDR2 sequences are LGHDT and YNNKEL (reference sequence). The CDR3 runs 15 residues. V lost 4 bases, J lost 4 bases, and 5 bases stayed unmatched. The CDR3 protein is CASSPGTRGTGELFF. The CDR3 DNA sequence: TGTGCCAGCAGCCCCGGGACTAGAGGCACCGGGGAGCTGTTTTTT.

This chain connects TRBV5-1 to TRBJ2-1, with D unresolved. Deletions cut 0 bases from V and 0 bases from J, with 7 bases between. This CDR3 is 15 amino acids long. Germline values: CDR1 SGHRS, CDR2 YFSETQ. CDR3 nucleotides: TGCGCCAGCAGCTTGGAAGGCGGCTCCTACAATGAGCAGTTCTTC. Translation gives CASSLEGGSYNEQFF.